This is a list of T cell receptor beta chains from one sample in a study of blood T cell repertoires in COVID-19. Some clones are missing from TCRdb's copy, which holds only in-frame ones; the method was immunoSEQ multiplex PCR. The data contain fewer than 120,000 clones, over 65% of them singletons. Sequencing used peripheral blood. Receptors were obtained from a woman older than 75 with acute or convalescent COVID-19. Both conserved end residues are part of each CDR3. The D gene is left open where the match is weak. Clone size is given for some rows only: seen once, a few or many times, or a class if the clone is expanded.

D gene: .
V gene: TRBV27
J gene: TRBJ2-2
clone size: .
CDR3 DNA: TGTGCCAGTAGGCAGGGCCCCACCGGGGAGCTGTTTTTT
CDR3 protein: CASRQGPTGELFF

D gene: .
V gene: TRBV7-3
J gene: TRBJ1-1
clone size: .
CDR3 DNA: TGTGCCAGCAGCTTAAGGGCCGGCAGCATGAACACTGAAGCTTTCTTT
CDR3 protein: CASSLRAGSMNTEAFF

D gene: TRBD2
V gene: TRBV3-1/TRBV3-2
J gene: TRBJ2-5
clone size: .
CDR3 DNA: TGTGCCAGCAGCCAATTCAGTCTAGCGGGGGCTCAGACCCAGTACTTC
CDR3 protein: CASSQFSLAGAQTQYF

D gene: TRBD2
V gene: TRBV2
J gene: TRBJ2-1
clone size: once
CDR3 DNA: TGTGCCAGCAGTGAATATGAGACTAGCGGGATGAATGAGCAGTTCTTC
CDR3 protein: CASSEYETSGMNEQFF

D gene: .
V gene: TRBV6-8
J gene: TRBJ1-6
clone size: .
CDR3 DNA: TGTGCCAGCAGTGGAGGAAGGGGCGGGAATAATTCACCCCTCCACTTT
CDR3 protein: CASSGGRGGNNSPLHF

D gene: .
V gene: TRBV7-9
J gene: TRBJ1-2
clone size: .
CDR3 DNA: TGTGCCAGCAGCTTAGATACGTCGGGCAGGGATGGCTACACCTTC
CDR3 protein: CASSLDTSGRDGYTF

D gene: .
V gene: TRBV6-5
J gene: TRBJ1-1
clone size: .
CDR3 DNA: TGTGCCAGCAGTTACTCGAAGCCGGGACATGAAGCTTTCTTT
CDR3 protein: CASSYSKPGHEAFF

D gene: TRBD1
V gene: TRBV29-1
J gene: TRBJ1-2
clone size: .
CDR3 DNA: TGCAGCGTCGACCTGGGACAGACTAACTATGGCTACACCTTC
CDR3 protein: CSVDLGQTNYGYTF

D gene: .
V gene: TRBV28
J gene: TRBJ2-2
clone size: .
CDR3 DNA: TGTGCCAGCCGTCTAGGGACACTGAACACCGGGGAGCTGTTTTTT
CDR3 protein: CASRLGTLNTGELFF

D gene: .
V gene: TRBV4-2
J gene: TRBJ2-3
clone size: .
CDR3 DNA: TGTGCCAGCAGCAAACTCTCCGGCGGGCTAGCAGCGGCAGATACGCAGTATTTT
CDR3 protein: CASSKLSGGLAAADTQYF

D gene: TRBD2
V gene: TRBV2
J gene: TRBJ2-7
clone size: .
CDR3 DNA: TGTGCCAGCGGACTAGCGGAGGGGTACGAGCAGTACTTC
CDR3 protein: CASGLAEGYEQYF

D gene: .
V gene: TRBV7-2
J gene: TRBJ2-7
clone size: .
CDR3 DNA: TGTGCCAGCAGCTTAGAGATACAGGGCTCCTACGAGCAGTACTTC
CDR3 protein: CASSLEIQGSYEQYF

D gene: TRBD2
V gene: TRBV7-3
J gene: TRBJ2-3
clone size: .
CDR3 DNA: TGTGCCAGCAGCTTAGGTCTGCGGGGGGGTACAGATACGCAGTATTTT
CDR3 protein: CASSLGLRGGTDTQYF

D gene: TRBD1
V gene: TRBV30
J gene: TRBJ1-3
clone size: .
CDR3 DNA: TGTGCCGGACAGGGCGCGTCTGGAAACACCATATATTTT
CDR3 protein: CAGQGASGNTIYF

D gene: .
V gene: TRBV30
J gene: TRBJ1-1
clone size: few
CDR3 DNA: TGTGCCTGGACCCACAAGGGGTACACTGAAGCTTTCTTT
CDR3 protein: CAWTHKGYTEAFF

D gene: TRBD2
V gene: TRBV7-9
J gene: TRBJ2-1
clone size: .
CDR3 DNA: TGTGCCAGCAGCCGGGGACTAGCGGGATTCGAAAGCTCCTACAATGAGCAGTTCTTC
CDR3 protein: CASSRGLAGFESSYNEQFF

D gene: TRBD1
V gene: TRBV29-1
J gene: TRBJ1-4
clone size: .
CDR3 DNA: TGCAGCGTAGGACAGGCAACGGAAAAACTGTTTTTT
CDR3 protein: CSVGQATEKLFF

D gene: TRBD2
V gene: TRBV9
J gene: TRBJ2-1
clone size: .
CDR3 DNA: TGTGCCAGCAGCGTCGGAACTAGCGGGGGGTCAAATGAGCAGTTCTTC
CDR3 protein: CASSVGTSGGSNEQFF

D gene: TRBD1
V gene: TRBV2
J gene: TRBJ1-1
clone size: once
CDR3 DNA: TGTACCAGCACCCCCGAAGGGGGCCTAACGGGGGCTTTCTTT
CDR3 protein: CTSTPEGGLTGAFF

D gene: .
V gene: TRBV30
J gene: TRBJ1-1
clone size: .
CDR3 DNA: TGTGCCTGGAGTGGGCCTAGCACTGAAGCTTTCTTT
CDR3 protein: CAWSGPSTEAFF

D gene: TRBD1
V gene: TRBV30
J gene: TRBJ1-5
clone size: .
CDR3 DNA: TGTGCCTGGAGTGTACAGGGGCTAGCCCAGCATTTT
CDR3 protein: CAWSVQGLAQHF

D gene: TRBD1
V gene: TRBV5-1
J gene: TRBJ1-6
clone size: .
CDR3 DNA: TGCGCCAGCAGCCCGAATGGACAGGGTGGATCACCCCTCCACTTT
CDR3 protein: CASSPNGQGGSPLHF

D gene: .
V gene: TRBV19
J gene: TRBJ1-6
clone size: few
CDR3 DNA: TGTGCCAGTACGGGGACACCCAATTCACCCCTCCACTTT
CDR3 protein: CASTGTPNSPLHF

D gene: TRBD1
V gene: TRBV6-4
J gene: TRBJ2-3
clone size: .
CDR3 DNA: TGTGCCAGCAGTGGACAGGGCCTAAGCACAGATACGCAGTATTTT
CDR3 protein: CASSGQGLSTDTQYF

D gene: .
V gene: TRBV6-5
J gene: TRBJ1-2
clone size: .
CDR3 DNA: TGTGCCAGCAACAGGGCAGCTAACTATGGCTACACCTTC
CDR3 protein: CASNRAANYGYTF

D gene: .
V gene: TRBV19
J gene: TRBJ2-7
clone size: .
CDR3 DNA: TGTGCCAGTAGTAACAGGGTTCAACAGTACTTC
CDR3 protein: CASSNRVQQYF